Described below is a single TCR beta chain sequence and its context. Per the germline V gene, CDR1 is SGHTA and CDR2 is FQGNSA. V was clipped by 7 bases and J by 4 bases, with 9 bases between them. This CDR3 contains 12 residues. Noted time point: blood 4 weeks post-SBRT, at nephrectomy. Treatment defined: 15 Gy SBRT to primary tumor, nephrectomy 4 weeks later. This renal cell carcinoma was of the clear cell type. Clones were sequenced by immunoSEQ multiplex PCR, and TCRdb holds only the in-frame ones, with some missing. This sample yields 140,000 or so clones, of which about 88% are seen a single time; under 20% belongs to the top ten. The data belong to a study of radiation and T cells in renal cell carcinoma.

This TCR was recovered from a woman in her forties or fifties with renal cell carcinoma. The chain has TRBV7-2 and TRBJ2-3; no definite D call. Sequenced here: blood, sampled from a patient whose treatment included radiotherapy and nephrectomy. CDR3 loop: CASTVRSDTQYF. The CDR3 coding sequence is TGTGCCAGCACCGTGAGATCAGATACGCAGTATTTT.